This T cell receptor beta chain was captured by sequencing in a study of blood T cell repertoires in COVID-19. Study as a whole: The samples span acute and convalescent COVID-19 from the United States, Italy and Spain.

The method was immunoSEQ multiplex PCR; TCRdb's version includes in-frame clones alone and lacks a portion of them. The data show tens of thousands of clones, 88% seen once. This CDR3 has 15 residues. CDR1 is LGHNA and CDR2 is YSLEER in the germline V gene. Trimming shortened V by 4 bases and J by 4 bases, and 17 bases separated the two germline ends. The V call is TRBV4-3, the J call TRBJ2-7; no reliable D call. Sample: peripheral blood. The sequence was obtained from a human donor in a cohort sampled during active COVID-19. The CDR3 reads CASSRSISRGYEQYF. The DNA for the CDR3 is TGCGCCAGCAGCCGTTCCATATCGAGAGGATACGAGCAGTACTTC.